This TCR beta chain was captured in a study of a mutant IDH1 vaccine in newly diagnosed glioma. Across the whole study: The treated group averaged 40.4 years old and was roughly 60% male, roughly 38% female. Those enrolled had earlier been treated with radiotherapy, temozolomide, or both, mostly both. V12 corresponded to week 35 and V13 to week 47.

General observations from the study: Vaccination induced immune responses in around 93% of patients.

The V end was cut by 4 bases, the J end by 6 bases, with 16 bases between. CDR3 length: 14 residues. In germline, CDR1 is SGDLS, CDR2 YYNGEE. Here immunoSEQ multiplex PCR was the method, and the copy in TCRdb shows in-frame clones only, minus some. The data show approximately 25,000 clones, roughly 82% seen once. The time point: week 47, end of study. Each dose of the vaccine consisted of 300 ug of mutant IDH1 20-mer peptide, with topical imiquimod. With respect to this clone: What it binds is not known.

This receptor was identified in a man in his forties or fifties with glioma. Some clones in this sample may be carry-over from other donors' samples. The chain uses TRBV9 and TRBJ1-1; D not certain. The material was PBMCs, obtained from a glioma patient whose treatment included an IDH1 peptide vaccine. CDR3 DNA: TGTGCCAGCAGCCCCTTGACCGGGCGCGCTGAAGCTTTCTTT. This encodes CASSPLTGRAEAFF.